This TCR beta chain appears in the sequencing data of a study of post-analysis software for immune sequencing data. General study findings and limits: A few TRBV segments occurring more often in patients than controls included TRBV5-6, TRBV5-1 and TRBV20-1.

The CDR3 is made up of 13 amino acids. The germline gives CDR1 MNHEY, CDR2 SVGAGI. V was clipped by 8 bases and J by 1 base, with 11 bases between them. Unique molecular identifiers featured in each of the TCR beta cDNA libraries. The authors obtained roughly 0.5 million cDNA molecules from roughly 1.1 to 9.2 million T cells. Each CDR3 protein gets one entry after TCRdb re-called the PCR reads with MiXCR. The repertoire holds 380,000 or so distinct CDR3 sequences, with less than 35% as singletons. To note about this clonotype: The antigen is not known.

The chain uses TRBV6-5 and TRBJ1-1; D is undetermined. Sequencing was done on a sample of blood. The source is a girl aged 10 to 17 with multiple sclerosis. CDR3 amino acids: CASQEGGNTEAFF. The CDR3, as DNA: TGTGCCAGCCAGGAGGGAGGGAACACTGAAGCTTTCTTT.